The clone carrying this T cell receptor beta chain was picked up one time. The repertoire was sequenced with immunoSEQ multiplex PCR; TCRdb's copy has only in-frame clones and lacks some. The sample yields about 130,000 clones, around 95% seen once. This CDR3 spans 14 amino acids. CDR1 is SNHLY and CDR2 is FYNNEI in the germline V gene. With 4 bases clipped from V and 2 bases from J, the junction kept 4 bases outside the gene matches. These data come from a study of T cell changes during pregnancy in multiple sclerosis. The starting material was peripheral blood, obtained after pregnancy. The clonotype was recovered from a female donor with multiple sclerosis, enrolled in a pregnancy study. J is TRBJ1-2 and V is TRBV2, with 7 positions matching TRBD1. In DNA form, the CDR3 reads TGTGCCAGCAGTGCACAGGGGAGCAACTATGGCTACACCTTC. Its protein product is CASSAQGSNYGYTF.